Sequencing of this T cell receptor beta chain was carried out in a study of cytomegalovirus exposure and HLA in healthy donors. Overall study context: Counted in an early data release were 85 million or so unique TCRs from HLA-typed donors.

Notes on the study in general: Investigators reported approximately 150 TCR beta chains as tied to cytomegalovirus.

As regards this clone: Antigen unknown.

This CDR3 region has 17 residues. Germline lookup yields CDR1 SEHNR and CDR2 FQNEAQ (reference sequence). The J segment lost 5 bases and the V segment lost 5 bases, leaving 14 bases of the junction unmatched. With 60 Vbeta and 13 Jbeta primers, the PCR was carried out. Sequencing used immunoSEQ multiplex PCR; TCRdb keeps in-frame clones, though not all of them. The data show about 160,000 clones, roughly three quarters seen once. The rearrangement joins TRBV7-9 to TRBJ2-1; 8 nucleotides line up with TRBD1. Sequencing was carried out using PBMCs. The receptor was isolated from a man in his forties in good health and CMV-seropositive. This CDR3 is CASSPRLDRVVHNEQFF. The CDR3 nucleotides read TGTGCCAGCAGCCCCAGGCTGGACAGGGTAGTTCACAATGAGCAGTTCTTC.